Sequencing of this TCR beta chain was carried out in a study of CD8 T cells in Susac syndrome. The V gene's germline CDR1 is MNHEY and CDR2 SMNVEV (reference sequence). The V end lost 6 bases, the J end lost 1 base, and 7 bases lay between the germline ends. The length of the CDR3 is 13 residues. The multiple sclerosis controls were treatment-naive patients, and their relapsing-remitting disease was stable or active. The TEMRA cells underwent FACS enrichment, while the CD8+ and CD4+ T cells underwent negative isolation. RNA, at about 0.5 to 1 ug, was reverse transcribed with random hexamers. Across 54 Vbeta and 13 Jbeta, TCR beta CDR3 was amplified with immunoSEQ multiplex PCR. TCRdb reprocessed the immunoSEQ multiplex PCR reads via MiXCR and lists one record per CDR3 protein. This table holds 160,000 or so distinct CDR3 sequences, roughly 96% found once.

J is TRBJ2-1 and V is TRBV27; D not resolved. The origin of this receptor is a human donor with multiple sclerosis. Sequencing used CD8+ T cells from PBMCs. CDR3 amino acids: CASRKISYNEQFF. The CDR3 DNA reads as TGTGCCAGCAGGAAGATTTCCTACAATGAGCAGTTCTTC.